The 14 T cell receptor beta chains listed next were all sequenced from one sample in a study of cytomegalovirus exposure and HLA in healthy donors. TCRdb's copy holds only in-frame clones and misses some; the assay was immunoSEQ multiplex PCR. Counted here are about 75,000 clones, over 80% occurring once; the ten biggest clones make up about 3%. Sequencing was done on a sample of PBMCs. These TCRs come from a man in his thirties or forties in good health and CMV-seronegative.

The V call is TRBV6-4, the J call TRBJ2-3; D not resolved. V was shortened by 2 bases and J by 4 bases, with 4 bases between the two germline ends. CDR3 length: 12 amino acids. Germline lookup yields CDR1 MRHNA and CDR2 SNTAGT. This chain's CDR3 is CASSDEADTQYF. In DNA, the CDR3 is TGTGCCAGCAGTGACGAGGCAGATACGCAGTATTTT.

The gene calls are TRBV30 and TRBJ1-6; D may be TRBD1 (5 bases). The CDR3 loop spans 14 amino acids. Trimming took 5 bases from V and 7 from J, leaving 15 bases between them. Per the germline V gene, CDR1 is GTSNPN and CDR2 is SVGIG (reference sequence). CDR3 in amino acids: CAWLEGTQNSPLHF. The CDR3 DNA sequence: TGTGCCTGGCTGGAGGGGACCCAGAATTCACCCCTCCACTTT.

The J gene is TRBJ2-7, the V gene TRBV14, with 9 bases matching TRBD1. V gave up 3 bases and J gave up 4 bases; unmatched junction bases: 19. Germline V gene sequence: CDR1 SGHDN, CDR2 FVKESK. The CDR3 is 19 residues long. CDR3 in amino acids: CASSHWRLTSQGARYEQYF. In DNA form, the CDR3 reads TGTGCCAGCAGCCATTGGCGTCTAACCTCACAGGGGGCGAGGTACGAGCAGTACTTC. The full variable domain, rest sourced from reference TRBV14 and TRBJ2-7, is EAGVTQFPSHSVIEKGQTVTLRCDPISGHDNLYWYRRVMGKEIKFLLHFVKESKQDESGMPNNRFLAERTGGTYSTLKVQPAELEDSGVYFCASSHWRLTSQGARYEQYFGPGTRLTVT.

This clone has a single count. The V call is TRBV30, the J call TRBJ2-5; weak D call: TRBD2 (7 bases). Trimming stripped 3 bases from V and 4 bases from J, with 12 bases between. The CDR3 loop spans 13 amino acids. The V gene's germline CDR1 is GTSNPN and CDR2 SVGIG (reference sequence). The DNA for the CDR3 is TGTGCCTGGAGCCGGGGGGCAGCAGAGACCCAGTACTTC. Its protein product is CAWSRGAAETQYF.

This clone was seen just once. J is TRBJ2-6 and V is TRBV18; 8 bases are a match to TRBD1. The CDR3 spans 17 residues. Germline V lookup: CDR1 KGHSH, CDR2 LQKENI. The trim removed 5 bases at V and 0 bases at J, leaving 6 bases unmatched. This chain's CDR3 is CASSSGTGNSGANVLTF. In DNA form, the CDR3 reads TGTGCCAGCTCATCCGGGACAGGAAACTCTGGGGCCAACGTCCTGACTTTC.

The chain links TRBV2 to TRBJ2-7, with D maybe TRBD1 (6 bases). CDR3 size: 13 residues. Germline assignment: CDR1 SNHLY and CDR2 FYNNEI. The ends were cut back, 7 bases at V and 7 bases at J, with 17 bases in the middle. This CDR3 reads CASTLGGYEEQYV. The DNA of the CDR3 is TGTGCCAGCACTCTAGGGGGTTACGAGGAGCAGTACGTC.

The chain employs TRBV15 and TRBJ2-1, with a weak D call TRBD1 (5 bases). CDR1 and CDR2 from the germline V gene are LNHNV and YYDKDF (reference sequence). The V end was cut by 1 base, the J end by 15 bases, with 13 bases between. This CDR3 is 12 amino acids long. Here the CDR3 reads CATSRAQGTRFF. The CDR3 DNA is TGTGCCACCAGCAGAGCCCAGGGTACCCGGTTCTTC. The full variable domain, its missing parts supplied by reference TRBV15 and TRBJ2-1, is DAMVIQNPRYQVTQFGKPVTLSCSQTLNHNVMYWYQQKSSQAPKLLFHYYDKDFNNEADTPDNFQSRRPNTSFCFLDIRSPGLGDTAMYLCATSRAQGTRFFGPGTRLTVL.

The rearrangement uses TRBV5-4 and TRBJ2-7; 7 bases agree with TRBD1. From germline, CDR1 is SGHNT and CDR2 YYREEE (reference sequence). There are 13 residues in the CDR3. Trimming removed 3 bases from V and 7 bases from J; junction bases left unmatched: 7. The CDR3 here is CASSSTGAREQYF. As DNA, the CDR3 is TGTGCCAGCAGCTCCACAGGGGCTAGAGAGCAGTACTTC.

The genes are TRBV27 and TRBJ1-5; D may be TRBD1 (5 bases). V lost 1 base and J 12 bases, leaving 16 bases between the germline ends. Germline CDR1 and CDR2: MNHEY and SMNVEV (reference sequence). This CDR3 is built from 14 residues. This CDR3 is CASSLFGMGGDQHF. CDR3 sequence (DNA): TGTGCCAGCAGTTTATTTGGTATGGGGGGGGACCAGCATTTT.

V is TRBV6-5 and J is TRBJ2-5; D ambiguous. Germline V gene sequence: CDR1 MNHEY, CDR2 SVGAGI. This CDR3 has 11 amino acids. Trimming removed 9 bases from V and 5 bases from J, with 10 bases in between. The CDR3 sequence is CASSYFETQYF. The CDR3, as DNA: TGTGCCAGTTCCTACTTTGAGACCCAGTACTTC.

The genes are TRBV5-1 and TRBJ2-7, with 7 bases that match TRBD1. V lost 4 bases and J lost 4; bases outside the gene matches: 8. The V gene's germline CDR1 is SGHRS and CDR2 YFSETQ. The CDR3 is 14 amino acids. DNA of the CDR3: TGCGCCAGCAGCGCGGCCGGGGACAGATACGAGCAGTACGTC. Translated, it gives CASSAAGDRYEQYV.

There are a few counts of this clone. This chain links TRBV11-1 with TRBJ1-2; no definite D call. Germline loops: CDR1 SGHAT, CDR2 FQDESV (reference sequence). V lost 3 bases, J lost 6 bases, and 11 bases lay in between. CDR3 size: 13 residues. For the CDR3, the DNA is TGTGCCAGCAGCTTTACGCCCCCTAATGGCTACACCTTC. As protein: CASSFTPPNGYTF.

This chain links TRBV6-5 with TRBJ2-3, with D perhaps TRBD1 (5 bases). Germline CDR1 MNHEY, CDR2 SVGAGI. The V and J ends lost 1 base and 0 bases respectively, with 8 bases between them. The CDR3 extends over 15 amino acids. CDR3: CASSYFGASTDTQYF. The DNA of the CDR3 is TGTGCCAGCAGTTACTTTGGGGCTAGCACAGATACGCAGTATTTT.

The chain carries TRBV12-5 and TRBJ2-1; 15 bases match TRBD2. The CDR3 length is 17 residues. V lost 4 bases to trimming and J lost 7 bases; unmatched junction nucleotides: 8. Germline CDR1 LGHNT, CDR2 FRNRAP. Here the CDR3 DNA reads TGTGCTAGTGGTTCCCCCGTGGGGACTAGCGGGGGGAATGAGCAGTTCTTC. Protein sequence: CASGSPVGTSGGNEQFF.